The TCR beta chain under discussion was sequenced for a study of T cell repertoires in cytomegalovirus infection (dated 2019 in TCRdb). The study in broad terms: Peptide stimulations targeted recently identified HLA-C-restricted CMV epitopes, whose presentation resists viral immunomodulation, together with well-studied HLA-B-restricted epitopes. The HLA type of each donor mattered for the analysis, because public TCR beta signatures pointed to carriage of CMV infection along with the matching HLA type.

There are 16 amino acids in the CDR3, from cysteine to phenylalanine inclusive. The DNA shown is the 48-base CDR3, in frame from base 1. A distance of 11 bases separates the germline ends of V and J, which lose 2 bases and 0 bases respectively. According to the germline V gene, CDR1 reads SGHTA and CDR2 reads FQGNSA. The data were produced on an Illumina HiSeq 1500. The public reads were quality trimmed at Q25 with fastp and then assembled into clones with MiXCR by TCRdb, keeping productive beta chains. CDR3 protein sequences are deduplicated, and each keeps its most common genes and DNA. The sample table contains fewer than 650,000 distinct CDR3 sequences; only one count was recorded for just under 40% of them. The ten largest account for about 46% of the sample. The paper's findings and limits, for the study overall: In both this cohort and an independent cohort of 350 or so donors, the cumulative frequency of public TCR beta family members distinguished carriers of CMV infection plus the relevant HLA type. The ex vivo response was dominated by HLA-C-restricted CMV-specific TCR beta clonotypes, and the single most frequent clonotype in two of eight donors was supplied by these HLA-C-restricted clonotypes.

The treatment or condition label of this sample denotes: in vitro stimulation with specific CMV peptide epitopes to enrich CMV-specific T cells. This clonotype was detected many times. Its binding antigen is unknown. It has no much larger one-base neighbor in the sample; base qualities were not kept. The sequences come from cultured PBMCs, collected from culture after CMV antigen stimulation. The TCR originated in a human donor in good health (CMV status not recorded). Some clones in this sample may be carry-over from other donors' samples. The sequence joins TRBV7-2 to TRBJ2-1; confidence is insufficient to name the D gene. CDR3 sequence: CASSLRWPSSYNEQFF. DNA sequence: TGTGCCAGCAGCTTAAGGTGGCCTTCCTCCTACAATGAGCAGTTCTTC.